These 24 T cell receptor beta chains originate from one sample sequenced in a study of OX40 agonist ivuxolimab in advanced cancers. Method: immunoSEQ multiplex PCR; TCRdb's copy keeps in-frame clones and lacks some. The sample contains 40,000 to 60,000 clones, approximately 81% of which appear only once. Source: CD4+ or CD8+ T cells sorted from blood, taken in a trial of the OX40 agonist ivuxolimab. These receptors all stem from an adult with an advanced solid tumor such as melanoma, head and neck, liver or kidney cancer.

The genes are TRBV5-6 and TRBJ2-7; D gene ambiguous. CDR1 SGHDT and CDR2 YYEEEE come from the germline V gene. Trimming left V 4 bases short and J 3 bases short, with 14 bases between. The CDR3 runs to 14 residues. CDR3 residues: CASSPQDVLYEQYV. DNA for the CDR3: TGTGCCAGCAGCCCCCAGGACGTTCTCTACGAGCAGTACGTC.

The chain employs TRBV7-6 and TRBJ2-7; no reliable D call. Per germline, CDR1 SGHVS and CDR2 FNYEAQ. The CDR3 runs to 13 residues. The germline V and J ends were trimmed by 5 bases and 5 bases, with 13 bases remaining between them. The CDR3 reads CASSHLGANEQYF. The CDR3 DNA sequence: TGTGCCAGCAGCCACCTAGGCGCAAACGAGCAGTACTTC.

This chain uses TRBV7-2 with TRBJ1-4; TRBD1 matches at 10 bases. The trim removed 1 base at V and 8 bases at J, leaving 10 bases unmatched. Germline CDR1 is SGHTA and CDR2 is FQGNSA. The length of the CDR3 is 17 residues. CDR3 region: CASSLEGWDRGGEKLFF. In nucleotides, the CDR3 is TGTGCCAGCAGCTTAGAAGGTTGGGACAGGGGAGGAGAAAAACTGTTTTTT.

This chain joins TRBV7-9 and TRBJ2-3; no definite D call. Trimming cost V 5 bases and J 7 bases, with 28 bases left between them. In germline, CDR1 is SEHNR, CDR2 FQNEAQ (reference sequence). The CDR3 loop spans 18 amino acids. CDR3 protein: CASSPSSDSVTDLYTQYF. The CDR3 DNA reads as TGTGCCAGCAGCCCCTCCTCCGACTCCGTCACCGATTTATATACGCAGTATTTT.

The chain has TRBV4-1 and TRBJ2-3; TRBD2 agrees at 8 bases. Germline CDR1 is MGHRA and CDR2 is YSYEKL. With 0 bases clipped from V and 0 bases from J, the junction kept 14 bases outside the gene matches. The CDR3 has 20 residues. The CDR3 DNA reads TGCGCCAGCAGCCAAGAAGGGGCGACGGGGGGGCAATATAGCACAGATACGCAGTATTTT. Its translation: CASSQEGATGGQYSTDTQYF.

A single count supports this clone. V is TRBV5-3 and J is TRBJ2-2; D unresolved. TRBV5-3 is an open reading frame, and its role is uncertain. CDR3 length equals 14 residues. V lost 0 bases, J lost 4 bases, and 7 bases lay in between. As DNA, the CDR3 is TGTGCCAGAAGCTTGGGAGTTGGCACCGGGGAGCTGTTTTTT. As protein: CARSLGVGTGELFF.

The rearrangement uses TRBV4-3 and TRBJ2-3; D might be TRBD2 (6 bases). This CDR3 has 16 amino acids. The V end lost 1 base, the J end lost 5 bases, and 16 bases lay between the germline ends. Germline values: CDR1 LGHNA, CDR2 YSLEER. The CDR3, as DNA: TGCGCCAGCAGCCAAGGCATGGGTGAAGCGGGAGATACGCAGTATTTT. Its translation is CASSQGMGEAGDTQYF.

This sequence joins TRBV27 and TRBJ1-1; no reliable D call. Germline V gives CDR1 MNHEY, CDR2 SMNVEV (reference sequence). The CDR3 is made up of 16 amino acids. V gave up 2 bases and J gave up 1 base, with 14 bases separating them. CDR3 in amino acids: CASSLSQDGRNTEAFF. Here the CDR3 DNA reads TGTGCCAGCAGTTTAAGCCAGGACGGAAGGAACACTGAAGCTTTCTTT.

The J gene is TRBJ1-2, the V gene TRBV7-9, with 9 bases identical to TRBD1. V was clipped by 5 bases and J by 2 bases; unmatched bases: 3. This CDR3 has 14 amino acids. CDR1 and CDR2 (germline): SEHNR, FQNEAQ (reference sequence). The CDR3: CASSPTGGNYGYTF. CDR3 sequence (DNA): TGTGCCAGCAGCCCGACAGGGGGAAACTATGGCTACACCTTC. The complete variable domain, with remaining parts taken from reference TRBV7-9 and TRBJ1-2, reads DTGVSQNPRHKITKRGQNVTFRCDPISEHNRLYWYRQTLGQGPEFLTYFQNEAQLEKSRLLSDRFSAERPKGSFSTLEIQRTEQGDSAMYLCASSPTGGNYGYTFGSGTRLTVV.

This rearrangement joins TRBV5-6 to TRBJ1-5; no reliable D call. V shed 1 base and J shed 2 bases, with 7 bases lying between them. CDR1 and CDR2 (germline): SGHDT, YYEEEE. This CDR3 region has 14 residues. CDR3 residues: CASSLFGGNQPQHF. In DNA, the CDR3 is TGTGCCAGCAGCTTGTTTGGGGGCAATCAGCCCCAGCATTTT.

The chain carries TRBV28 and TRBJ2-1; D possibly corresponds to TRBD1 (5 bases). Deletions cut 2 bases from V and 8 bases from J, with 16 bases between. The germline CDR1 and CDR2 sequences are MDHEN and SYDVKM. CDR3 size: 15 residues. The CDR3, as DNA: TGTGCCAGCAGTTTAGTAAGGCAGGGTCGGGATGAGCAGTTCTTC. Residues: CASSLVRQGRDEQFF.

This rearrangement joins TRBV25-1 to TRBJ2-7, with D possibly being TRBD2 (5 bases). The germline CDR1 and CDR2 sequences are MGHDK and SYGVNS. There are 13 residues in the CDR3. Trimming cost V 1 base and J 5 bases, with 9 bases left between them. Here the CDR3 reads CASSEWASHEQYF. As DNA, the CDR3 is TGTGCCAGCAGTGAATGGGCTAGCCACGAGCAGTACTTC.

The chain uses TRBV9 and TRBJ2-7; 9 nucleotides align to TRBD1. Germline values: CDR1 SGDLS, CDR2 YYNGEE. V lost 3 bases to trimming and J lost 7 bases; unmatched junction nucleotides: 8. The CDR3 length is 14 residues. The CDR3, as DNA: TGTGCCAGCAGCGCCGGGACAGGGTCTTGGGAGCAGTACTTC. This encodes CASSAGTGSWEQYF.

This clone was detected a few times. Relative to the germline gene, one junction end is altered; a read error may explain this. This chain links TRBV7-9 with TRBJ1-2; a weak D match, TRBD1 (5 bases). This CDR3 comprises 15 residues. The V gene's germline CDR1 is SEHNR and CDR2 FQNEAQ (reference sequence). The CDR3, as DNA: TGTGCCAGCAGCCCTCAGGGAGGGCCCTTCTATGGCTTCACCTTC. Amino acid sequence: CASSPQGGPFYGFTF.

The V and J genes are TRBV19 and TRBJ2-1, with 7 bases matching TRBD1. V was clipped by 7 bases and J by 3 bases; unmatched bases: 3. Germline lookup yields CDR1 LNHDA and CDR2 SQIVND (reference sequence). The CDR3 loop spans 13 amino acids. CDR3 nucleotides: TGTGCCAGTATGAGGGACAGCTACAATGAGCAGTTCTTC. Amino acid sequence: CASMRDSYNEQFF. Combining the CDR3 with reference TRBV19 and TRBJ2-1 gives the whole variable domain DGGITQSPKYLFRKEGQNVTLSCEQNLNHDAMYWYRQDPGQGLRLIYYSQIVNDFQKGDIAEGYSVSREKKESFPLTVTSAQKNPTAFYLCASMRDSYNEQFFGPGTRLTVL.

The genes are TRBV19 and TRBJ1-1; D ambiguous. With 9 bases removed from V and 3 bases from J, the gap between germline ends came to 14 bases. CDR1 is LNHDA and CDR2 is SQIVND in the germline V gene (reference sequence). CDR3 length equals 13 residues. CDR3 protein: CARESRRDTEAFF. CDR3 DNA: TGTGCCAGGGAGTCCCGACGGGACACTGAAGCTTTCTTT.

This rearrangement joins TRBV11-3 to TRBJ2-1; TRBD1 matches at 10 bases. In germline, CDR1 is SGHNT, CDR2 YENEEA. V lost 1 base and J lost 8; bases outside the gene matches: 11. The CDR3 runs 17 residues. The CDR3 DNA follows: TGTGCCAGCAGCTTAGGATTTGGGACAGGGGTGGTCGATGAGCAGTTCTTC. Its translation is CASSLGFGTGVVDEQFF.

The chain uses TRBV5-6 and TRBJ2-7; TRBD2 agrees at 8 bases. V shed 4 bases, J shed 0 bases, and the junction held 9 bases outside the gene matches. Germline V gene data show CDR1 as SGHDT and CDR2 as YYEEEE. The CDR3 runs to 16 residues. The CDR3: CASSPRIAGFSYEQYF. In DNA form, the CDR3 reads TGTGCCAGCAGCCCCAGGATAGCGGGGTTCTCCTACGAGCAGTACTTC.

V usage is TRBV6-1 and J usage is TRBJ2-3; 9 bases align to TRBD2. The CDR3 extends over 15 amino acids. CDR1 is MNHNS, CDR2 SASEGT, per germline. V trimming: 4 bases; J trimming: 1 base; junction bases outside the gene matches: 3. CDR3 coding DNA: TGTGCCAGCAGTGCTATAGCGGGGGGCACAGATACGCAGTATTTT. It translates to CASSAIAGGTDTQYF.

The CDR3 region is CASISTDSGANVLTF. CDR3 sequence (DNA): TGTGCCAGCATCTCTACGGACTCTGGGGCCAACGTCCTGACTTTC. This chain uses TRBV6-6 with TRBJ2-6; D is ambiguous. Germline CDR1 MNHNY, CDR2 SVGAGI (reference sequence). CDR3 length: 15 residues. The V end was cut by 7 bases, the J end by 0 bases, with 10 bases between.

The CDR3 reads CASSSSRGVNYGYTF. CDR3 DNA sequence: TGTGCCAGCAGTTCCTCAAGGGGGGTTAACTATGGCTACACCTTC. The chain has TRBV28 and TRBJ1-2, with TRBD1 as a possible D gene (6 bases). This CDR3 contains 15 residues. CDR1 and CDR2 from the germline V gene are MDHEN and SYDVKM. V dropped 4 bases and J dropped 1 base, with 13 bases sitting between them.

This chain uses TRBV2 with TRBJ2-7; D may match TRBD1 or TRBD2 (5 bases each). Per the germline V gene, CDR1 is SNHLY and CDR2 is FYNNEI. V was clipped by 6 bases and J by 5 bases, with 17 bases between them. The CDR3 spans 14 residues. The CDR3 sequence is CASRWDHTPDEQYF. The CDR3 nucleotides read TGTGCCAGCAGGTGGGACCATACCCCCGACGAGCAGTACTTC.

V gene TRBV19 combines with J gene TRBJ1-5; the D gene is possibly TRBD1 (6 bases). Trimming left V 3 bases short and J 7 bases short, with 10 bases between. This CDR3 comprises 13 residues. CDR1 and CDR2 (germline): LNHDA, SQIVND (reference sequence). The DNA of the CDR3 is TGTGCCAGTAGTATCCCAGGGGCCCAGCCCCAGCATTTT. Its protein is CASSIPGAQPQHF.

The sample holds a few counts of this clone. A read error may produce the germline difference seen at one junction end. The J gene is TRBJ1-1, the V gene TRBV27; D not certain. This CDR3 spans 15 amino acids. Germline CDR1 is MNHEY and CDR2 is SMNVEV (reference sequence). The chain's CDR3 is CASSLSASMKTEAFF. In DNA, the CDR3 is TGTGCCAGCAGTTTATCCGCCAGCATGAAGACTGAAGCTTTCTTT.